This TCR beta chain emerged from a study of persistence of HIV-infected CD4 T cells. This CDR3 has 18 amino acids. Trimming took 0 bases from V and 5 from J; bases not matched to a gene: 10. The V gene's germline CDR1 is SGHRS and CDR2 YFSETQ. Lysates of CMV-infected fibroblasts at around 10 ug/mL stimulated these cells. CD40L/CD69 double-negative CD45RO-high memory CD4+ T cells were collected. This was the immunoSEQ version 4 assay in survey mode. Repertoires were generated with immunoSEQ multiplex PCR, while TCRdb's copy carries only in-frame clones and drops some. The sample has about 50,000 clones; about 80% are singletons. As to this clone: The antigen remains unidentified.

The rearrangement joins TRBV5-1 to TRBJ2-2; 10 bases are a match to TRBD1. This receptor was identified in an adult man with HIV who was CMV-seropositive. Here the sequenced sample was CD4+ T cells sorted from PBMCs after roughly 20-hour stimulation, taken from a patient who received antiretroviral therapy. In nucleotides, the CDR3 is TGCGCCAGCAGCTTGGAGGGGACAGGGGCCCTGGGGACCGGGGAGCTGTTTTTT. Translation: CASSLEGTGALGTGELFF.